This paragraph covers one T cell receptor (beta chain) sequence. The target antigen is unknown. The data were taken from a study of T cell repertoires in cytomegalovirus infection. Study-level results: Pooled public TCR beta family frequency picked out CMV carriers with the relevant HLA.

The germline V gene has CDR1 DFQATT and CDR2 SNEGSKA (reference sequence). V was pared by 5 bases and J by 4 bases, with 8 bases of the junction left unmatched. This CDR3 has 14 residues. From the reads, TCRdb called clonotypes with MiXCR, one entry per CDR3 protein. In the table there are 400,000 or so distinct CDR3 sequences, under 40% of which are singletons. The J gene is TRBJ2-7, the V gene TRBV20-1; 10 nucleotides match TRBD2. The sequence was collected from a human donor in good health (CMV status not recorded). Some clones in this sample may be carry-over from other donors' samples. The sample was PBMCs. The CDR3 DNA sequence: TGCAGTGCTCCCCGGAGTAGCGGGGGGTACGAGCAGTACTTC. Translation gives CSAPRSSGGYEQYF.